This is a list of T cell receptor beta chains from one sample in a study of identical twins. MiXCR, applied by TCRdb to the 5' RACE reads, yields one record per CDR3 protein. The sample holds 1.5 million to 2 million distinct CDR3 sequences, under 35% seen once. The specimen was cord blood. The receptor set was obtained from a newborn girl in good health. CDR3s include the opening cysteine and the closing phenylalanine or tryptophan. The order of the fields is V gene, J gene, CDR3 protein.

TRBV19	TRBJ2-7	CASTPGTSLNEQYF
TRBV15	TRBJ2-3	CATSRGSTDTQYF
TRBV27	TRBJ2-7	CASSYDGPYEQYF
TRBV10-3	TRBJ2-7	CAISGSYFHEQYF
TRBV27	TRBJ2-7	CASRKSGTGPYEQYF
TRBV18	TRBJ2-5	CASSPRTSSQETQYF
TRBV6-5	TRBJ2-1	CASSARQGSYNEQFF
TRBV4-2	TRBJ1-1	CASSQETRGNTEAFF
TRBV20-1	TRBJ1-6	CSARTGVRNSPLHF
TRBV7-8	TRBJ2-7	CASSTTTSYFSYEQYF
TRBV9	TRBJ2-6	CACSVDSGANGLTF
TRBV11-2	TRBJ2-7	CASSLFRLASSYEQYF